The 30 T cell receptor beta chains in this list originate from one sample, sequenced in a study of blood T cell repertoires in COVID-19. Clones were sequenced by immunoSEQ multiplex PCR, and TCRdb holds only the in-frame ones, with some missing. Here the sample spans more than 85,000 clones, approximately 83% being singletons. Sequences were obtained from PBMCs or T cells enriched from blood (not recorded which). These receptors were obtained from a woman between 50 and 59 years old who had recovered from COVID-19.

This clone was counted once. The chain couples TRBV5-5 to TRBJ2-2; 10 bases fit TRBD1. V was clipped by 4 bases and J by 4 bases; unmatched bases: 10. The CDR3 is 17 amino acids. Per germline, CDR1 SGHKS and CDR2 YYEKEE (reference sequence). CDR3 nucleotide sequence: TGTGCCAGCAGCCATTTAGAGACAGGGGGCTCCACCGGGGAGCTGTTTTTT. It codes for CASSHLETGGSTGELFF.

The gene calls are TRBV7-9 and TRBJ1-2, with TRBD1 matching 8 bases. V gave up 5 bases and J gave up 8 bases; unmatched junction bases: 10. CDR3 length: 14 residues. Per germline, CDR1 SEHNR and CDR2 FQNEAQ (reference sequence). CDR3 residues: CASSIRTGSSGYTF. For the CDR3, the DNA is TGTGCCAGCAGCATAAGGACAGGGTCTAGCGGCTACACCTTC. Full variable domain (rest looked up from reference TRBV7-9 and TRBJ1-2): DTGVSQNPRHKITKRGQNVTFRCDPISEHNRLYWYRQTLGQGPEFLTYFQNEAQLEKSRLLSDRFSAERPKGSFSTLEIQRTEQGDSAMYLCASSIRTGSSGYTFGSGTRLTVV.

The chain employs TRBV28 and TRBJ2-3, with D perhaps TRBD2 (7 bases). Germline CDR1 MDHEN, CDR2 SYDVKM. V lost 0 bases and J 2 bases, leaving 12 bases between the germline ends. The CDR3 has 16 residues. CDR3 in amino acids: CASSLWAGADTDTQYF. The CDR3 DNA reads TGTGCCAGCAGTTTATGGGCGGGGGCCGACACAGATACGCAGTATTTT.

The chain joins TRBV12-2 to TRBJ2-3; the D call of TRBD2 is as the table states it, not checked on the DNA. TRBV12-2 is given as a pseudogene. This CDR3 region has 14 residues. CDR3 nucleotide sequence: TGTGCAAGTAGGCCGGGACTGGACACAGATACGCAGTATTTT. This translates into CASRPGLDTDTQYF.

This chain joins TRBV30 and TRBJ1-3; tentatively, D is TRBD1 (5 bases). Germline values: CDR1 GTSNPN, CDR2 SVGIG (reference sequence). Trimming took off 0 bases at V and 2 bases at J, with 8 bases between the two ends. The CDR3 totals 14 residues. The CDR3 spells CAWSVPGTGNTIYF. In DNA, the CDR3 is TGTGCCTGGAGTGTTCCAGGGACTGGAAACACCATATATTTT.

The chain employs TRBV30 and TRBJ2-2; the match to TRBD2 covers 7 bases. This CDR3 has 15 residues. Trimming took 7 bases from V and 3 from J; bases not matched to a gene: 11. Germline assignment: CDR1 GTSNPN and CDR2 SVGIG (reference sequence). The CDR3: CASKAGKSDTGELFF. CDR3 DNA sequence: TGTGCCTCGAAAGCGGGGAAGTCGGACACCGGGGAGCTGTTTTTT.

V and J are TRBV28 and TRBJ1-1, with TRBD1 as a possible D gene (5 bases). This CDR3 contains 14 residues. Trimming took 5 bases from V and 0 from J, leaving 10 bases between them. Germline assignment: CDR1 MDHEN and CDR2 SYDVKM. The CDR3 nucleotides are TGTGCCAGCAGTCCGCCGACAGTGAACACTGAAGCTTTCTTT. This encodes CASSPPTVNTEAFF.

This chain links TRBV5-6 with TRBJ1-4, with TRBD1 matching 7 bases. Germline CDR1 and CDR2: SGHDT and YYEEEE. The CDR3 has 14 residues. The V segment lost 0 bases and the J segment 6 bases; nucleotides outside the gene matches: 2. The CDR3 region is CASSLGQGDEKLFF. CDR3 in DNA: TGTGCCAGCAGCTTGGGACAGGGAGATGAAAAACTGTTTTTT.

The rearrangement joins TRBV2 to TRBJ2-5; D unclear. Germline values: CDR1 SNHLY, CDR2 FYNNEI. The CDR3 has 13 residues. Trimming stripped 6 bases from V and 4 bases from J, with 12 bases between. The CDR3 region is CASRKEYRETQYF. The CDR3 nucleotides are TGTGCCAGCAGGAAAGAATACAGAGAGACCCAGTACTTC.

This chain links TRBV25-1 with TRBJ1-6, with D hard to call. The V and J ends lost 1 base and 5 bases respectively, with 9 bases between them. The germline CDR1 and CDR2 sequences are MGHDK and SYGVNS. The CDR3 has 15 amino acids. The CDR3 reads CASSEWTGNNSPLHF. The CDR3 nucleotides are TGTGCCAGCAGTGAATGGACGGGGAATAATTCACCCCTCCACTTT. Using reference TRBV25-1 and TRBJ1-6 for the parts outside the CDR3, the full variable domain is EADIYQTPRYLVIGTGKKITLECSQTMGHDKMYWYQQDPGMELHLIHYSYGVNSTEKGDLSSESTVSRIRTEHFPLTLESARPSHTSQYLCASSEWTGNNSPLHFGNGTRLTVT.

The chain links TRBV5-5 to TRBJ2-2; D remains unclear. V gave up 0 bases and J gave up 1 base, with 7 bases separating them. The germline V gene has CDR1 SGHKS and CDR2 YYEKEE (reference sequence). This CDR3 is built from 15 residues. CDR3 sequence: CASSLVGGNTGELFF. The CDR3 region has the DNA TGTGCCAGCAGCTTGGTCGGCGGGAACACCGGGGAGCTGTTTTTT.

This CDR3 reads CASSADKGRDRVKGKLFF. Written as DNA, the CDR3 is TGTGCCAGCAGTGCAGATAAGGGACGGGACAGGGTAAAGGGAAAACTGTTTTTT. The chain links TRBV25-1 to TRBJ1-4; 9 bases agree with TRBD1. The V gene end was trimmed by 4 bases and the J gene end by 10 bases; junction bases not matched to a gene: 19. The CDR3 has 18 residues. From germline, CDR1 is MGHDK and CDR2 SYGVNS. Supplemented by reference TRBV25-1 and TRBJ1-4, the full variable domain reads EADIYQTPRYLVIGTGKKITLECSQTMGHDKMYWYQQDPGMELHLIHYSYGVNSTEKGDLSSESTVSRIRTEHFPLTLESARPSHTSQYLCASSADKGRDRVKGKLFFGSGTQLSVL.

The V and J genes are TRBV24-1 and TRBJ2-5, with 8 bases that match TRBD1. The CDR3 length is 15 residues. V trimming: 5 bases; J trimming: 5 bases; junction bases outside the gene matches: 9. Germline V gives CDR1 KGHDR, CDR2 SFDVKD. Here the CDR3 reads CATSARTGWEETQYF. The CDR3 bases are TGTGCCACCAGTGCCAGGACAGGGTGGGAGGAGACCCAGTACTTC.

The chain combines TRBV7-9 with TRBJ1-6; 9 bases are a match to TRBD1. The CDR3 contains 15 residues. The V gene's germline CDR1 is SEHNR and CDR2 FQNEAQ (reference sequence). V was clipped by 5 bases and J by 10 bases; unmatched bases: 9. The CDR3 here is CASSPGDRDDSPLHF. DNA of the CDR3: TGTGCCAGCAGCCCAGGGGACAGGGATGACTCACCCCTCCACTTT.

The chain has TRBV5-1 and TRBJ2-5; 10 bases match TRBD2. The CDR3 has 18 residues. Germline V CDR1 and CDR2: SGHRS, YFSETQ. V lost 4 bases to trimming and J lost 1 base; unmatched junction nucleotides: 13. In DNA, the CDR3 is TGCGCCAGCAGCATAAGTTCTATCAGCGGGAGGGCCCAAGAGACCCAGTACTTC. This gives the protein CASSISSISGRAQETQYF.

The CDR3 protein is CASSGKTGKNTEAFF. The CDR3 DNA is TGTGCCAGCAGTGGGAAGACAGGGAAGAATACTGAAGCTTTCTTT. V is TRBV28 and J is TRBJ1-1, with TRBD1 identical over 7 bases. The CDR3 covers 15 residues. From germline, CDR1 is MDHEN and CDR2 SYDVKM. Trimming cost V 5 bases and J 5 bases; bases outside gene matches: 11.

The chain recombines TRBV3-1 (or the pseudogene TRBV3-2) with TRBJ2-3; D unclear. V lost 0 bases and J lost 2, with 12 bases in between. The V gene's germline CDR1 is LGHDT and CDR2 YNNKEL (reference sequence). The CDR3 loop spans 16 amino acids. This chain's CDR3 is CASSQEAIGYTDTQYF. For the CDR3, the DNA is TGTGCCAGCAGCCAAGAGGCAATCGGGTACACAGATACGCAGTATTTT.

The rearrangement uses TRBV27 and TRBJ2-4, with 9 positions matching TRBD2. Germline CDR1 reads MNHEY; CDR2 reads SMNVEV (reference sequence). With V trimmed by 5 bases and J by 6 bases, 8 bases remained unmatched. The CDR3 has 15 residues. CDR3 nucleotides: TGTGCCAGCAGTGAAAGGGCGGGAGGGCCAAACATTCAGTACTTC. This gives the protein CASSERAGGPNIQYF.

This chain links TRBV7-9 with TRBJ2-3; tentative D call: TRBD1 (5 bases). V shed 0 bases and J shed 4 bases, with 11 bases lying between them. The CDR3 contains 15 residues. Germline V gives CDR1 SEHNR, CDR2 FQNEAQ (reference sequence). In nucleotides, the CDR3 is TGTGCCAGCAGCTTAGCCCAGGGTCAAGCAGATACGCAGTATTTT. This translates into CASSLAQGQADTQYF.

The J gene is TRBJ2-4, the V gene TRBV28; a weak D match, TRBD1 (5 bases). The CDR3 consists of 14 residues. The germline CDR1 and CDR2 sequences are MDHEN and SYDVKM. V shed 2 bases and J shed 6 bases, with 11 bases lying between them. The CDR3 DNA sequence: TGTGCCAGCAGTTTAAAGGGGTTGGGAAACATTCAGTACTTC. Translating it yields CASSLKGLGNIQYF.

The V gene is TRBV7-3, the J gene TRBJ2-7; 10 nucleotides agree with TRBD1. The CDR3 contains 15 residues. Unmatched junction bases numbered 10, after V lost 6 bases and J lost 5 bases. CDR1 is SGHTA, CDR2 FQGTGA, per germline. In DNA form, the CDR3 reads TGTGCCAGCAGTAGGACCGGGACAGGGGTCCACGAGCAGTACTTC. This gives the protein CASSRTGTGVHEQYF.

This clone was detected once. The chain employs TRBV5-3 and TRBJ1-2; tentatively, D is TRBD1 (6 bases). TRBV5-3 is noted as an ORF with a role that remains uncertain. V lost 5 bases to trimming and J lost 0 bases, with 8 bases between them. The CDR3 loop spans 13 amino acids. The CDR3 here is CARSWDTNYGYTF. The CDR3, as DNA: TGTGCCAGAAGTTGGGACACTAACTATGGCTACACCTTC.

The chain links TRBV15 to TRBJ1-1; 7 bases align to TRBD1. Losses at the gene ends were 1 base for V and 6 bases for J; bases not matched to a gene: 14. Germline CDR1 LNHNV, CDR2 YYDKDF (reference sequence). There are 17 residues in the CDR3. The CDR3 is CATSRATGGGSRAEAFF. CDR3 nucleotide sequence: TGTGCCACCAGCAGAGCGACCGGAGGGGGCAGTAGGGCTGAAGCTTTCTTT.

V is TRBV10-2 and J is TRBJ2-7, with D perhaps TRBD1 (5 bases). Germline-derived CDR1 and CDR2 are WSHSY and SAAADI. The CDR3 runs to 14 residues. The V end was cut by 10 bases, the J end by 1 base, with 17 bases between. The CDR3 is CATRQLTRSYEQYF. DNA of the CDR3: TGCGCCACCCGACAGTTAACACGATCCTACGAGCAGTACTTC.

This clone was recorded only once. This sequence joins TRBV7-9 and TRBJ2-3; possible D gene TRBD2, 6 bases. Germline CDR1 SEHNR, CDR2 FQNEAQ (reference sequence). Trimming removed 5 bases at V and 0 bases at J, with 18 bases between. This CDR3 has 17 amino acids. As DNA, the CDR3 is TGTGCCAGCAGCCATTCGGGAGCCCCGCTAAGCACAGATACGCAGTATTTT. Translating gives CASSHSGAPLSTDTQYF.

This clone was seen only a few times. CDR3 bases: TGTGCCATCAGTGAATTAGCGGGAATTGGCACAGATACGCAGTATTTT. This gives the protein CAISELAGIGTDTQYF. J is TRBJ2-3 and V is TRBV10-3; TRBD2 matches at 8 bases. Germline V CDR1 and CDR2: ENHRY, SYGVKD. The V and J ends lost 3 bases and 1 base, in that order; junction bases with no gene match: 6. This CDR3 region has 16 residues.

The DNA for the CDR3 is TGTGCCAGCAGTACCAGGACAGGGCACACTGAAGCTTTCTTT. The encoded protein is CASSTRTGHTEAFF. The chain uses TRBV28 and TRBJ1-1; 8 bases match TRBD1. The V gene end was trimmed by 5 bases and the J gene end by 3 bases; junction bases not matched to a gene: 5. The CDR3 extends over 14 amino acids. Germline V gene data show CDR1 as MDHEN and CDR2 as SYDVKM.

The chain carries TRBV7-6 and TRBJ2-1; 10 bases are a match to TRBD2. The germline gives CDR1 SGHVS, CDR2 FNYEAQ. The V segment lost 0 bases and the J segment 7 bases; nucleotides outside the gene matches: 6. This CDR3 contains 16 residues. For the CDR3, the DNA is TGTGCCAGCAGCTTAGCGGAAGGACTAGCGGCTAATGAGCAGTTCTTC. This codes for CASSLAEGLAANEQFF.

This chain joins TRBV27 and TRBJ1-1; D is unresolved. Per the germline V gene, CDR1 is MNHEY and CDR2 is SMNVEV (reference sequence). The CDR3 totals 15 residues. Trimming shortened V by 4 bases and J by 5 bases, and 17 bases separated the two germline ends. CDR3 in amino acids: CASSSLGLTGTEAFF. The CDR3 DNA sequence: TGTGCCAGCAGTTCTCTCGGCCTAACGGGTACTGAAGCTTTCTTT.

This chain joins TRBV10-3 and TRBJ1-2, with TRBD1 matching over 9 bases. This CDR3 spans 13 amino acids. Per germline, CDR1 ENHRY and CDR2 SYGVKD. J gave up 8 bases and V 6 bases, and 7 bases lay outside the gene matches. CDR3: CAIRGDRESGYTF. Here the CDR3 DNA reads TGTGCCATCAGGGGGGACAGGGAAAGCGGCTACACCTTC.